A selection of T cell receptor beta chains follows, all from one sample in a study of blood T cell repertoires in COVID-19. TCRdb's table, derived via immunoSEQ multiplex PCR, lists solely in-frame clones and lacks some. The sample records about 160,000 clones, about 85% being singletons. Source material: peripheral blood. Receptors originate from a woman between 50 and 59 years old with COVID-19, enrolled during active disease. CDR3s include the opening cysteine and the closing phenylalanine or tryptophan. Each record gives: D gene, V gene, clone size, J gene, CDR3 protein, CDR3 DNA. D genes are given only for firm matches. Size values are once, few and many counts, or a class for expanded clones, and some rows have none.

d_gene: TRBD1; v_gene: TRBV6-2/TRBV6-3; abundance: .; j_gene: TRBJ2-7; CDR3aa: CASSYRDSRREQYF; CDR3nt: TGTGCCAGCAGTTACCGGGACAGCCGTCGGGAGCAGTACTTC
d_gene: TRBD2; v_gene: TRBV5-3; abundance: .; j_gene: TRBJ2-7; CDR3aa: CARSEGTSGGANEQYF; CDR3nt: TGTGCCAGAAGCGAAGGGACTAGCGGGGGGGCGAACGAGCAGTACTTC
d_gene: TRBD1; v_gene: TRBV10-1; abundance: .; j_gene: TRBJ1-4; CDR3aa: CASTTGQGATNEKLFF; CDR3nt: TGCGCCAGCACTACGGGACAGGGGGCCACTAATGAAAAACTGTTTTTT
d_gene: TRBD1; v_gene: TRBV6-5; abundance: .; j_gene: TRBJ1-5; CDR3aa: CASRQGDNQPQHF; CDR3nt: TGTGCCAGCCGACAGGGGGACAATCAGCCCCAGCATTTT
d_gene: TRBD1; v_gene: TRBV18; abundance: .; j_gene: TRBJ2-7; CDR3aa: CASSRDSSYEQYF; CDR3nt: TGTGCCAGCTCCAGGGACAGCTCCTACGAGCAGTACTTC
d_gene: TRBD1; v_gene: TRBV7-3; abundance: .; j_gene: TRBJ2-6; CDR3aa: CASSLEQGGGGANVLTF; CDR3nt: TGTGCCAGCAGCTTGGAACAGGGGGGAGGCGGGGCCAACGTCCTGACTTTC
d_gene: .; v_gene: TRBV7-3; abundance: .; j_gene: TRBJ1-1; CDR3aa: CASSLTGPRGNTEAFF; CDR3nt: TGTGCCAGCAGCTTAACCGGGCCCCGGGGGAACACTGAAGCTTTCTTT
d_gene: TRBD1; v_gene: TRBV25-1; abundance: .; j_gene: TRBJ1-2; CDR3aa: CASSDQRTGGNYGYTF; CDR3nt: TGTGCCAGCAGTGACCAAAGGACAGGGGGGAACTATGGCTACACCTTC
d_gene: TRBD2; v_gene: TRBV6-4; abundance: .; j_gene: TRBJ2-2; CDR3aa: CASSETGGNTGELFF; CDR3nt: TGTGCCAGCAGTGAAACGGGGGGGAACACCGGGGAGCTGTTTTTT
d_gene: TRBD1; v_gene: TRBV19; abundance: many; j_gene: TRBJ1-5; CDR3aa: CASLPGTGGHQPQHF; CDR3nt: TGTGCCAGCCTGCCCGGGACAGGGGGCCATCAGCCCCAGCATTTT
d_gene: .; v_gene: TRBV24-1; abundance: .; j_gene: TRBJ2-5; CDR3aa: CATSDSTRGAETQYF; CDR3nt: TGTGCCACCAGTGATTCCACTCGGGGGGCGGAGACCCAGTACTTC
d_gene: .; v_gene: TRBV5-4; abundance: .; j_gene: TRBJ1-1; CDR3aa: CASSFPDSPKAFF; CDR3nt: TGTGCCAGCAGCTTTCCGGACAGCCCTAAAGCTTTCTTT
d_gene: TRBD2; v_gene: TRBV28; abundance: once; j_gene: TRBJ2-3; CDR3aa: CASSLFSGGAPDTQYF; CDR3nt: TGTGCCAGCAGTTTATTTAGCGGGGGGGCCCCAGATACGCAGTATTTT
d_gene: .; v_gene: TRBV6-5; abundance: few; j_gene: TRBJ1-3; CDR3aa: CASSFDNSGNTIYF; CDR3nt: TGTGCCAGCAGTTTTGACAACTCTGGAAACACCATATATTTT
d_gene: TRBD2; v_gene: TRBV4-2; abundance: .; j_gene: TRBJ2-5; CDR3aa: CASSQPTSGGPETQYF; CDR3nt: TGTGCCAGCAGCCAACCCACTAGCGGGGGGCCCGAAACCCAGTACTTC
d_gene: TRBD2; v_gene: TRBV4-1; abundance: .; j_gene: TRBJ2-1; CDR3aa: CASSQELAGGLGFNEQFF; CDR3nt: TGCGCCAGCAGCCAAGAGCTAGCGGGGGGGCTTGGTTTCAATGAGCAGTTCTTC
d_gene: .; v_gene: TRBV15; abundance: .; j_gene: TRBJ2-5; CDR3aa: CATSRDPSGQETQYF; CDR3nt: TGTGCCACCAGCAGAGATCCATCAGGGCAAGAGACCCAGTACTTC
d_gene: TRBD1; v_gene: TRBV30; abundance: .; j_gene: TRBJ1-6; CDR3aa: CAWRTGQGSPLHF; CDR3nt: TGTGCCTGGAGGACAGGGCAGGGATCACCCCTCCACTTT
d_gene: TRBD1; v_gene: TRBV7-2; abundance: few; j_gene: TRBJ2-5; CDR3aa: CASSSSGQGAWETQYF; CDR3nt: TGTGCCAGCAGCTCTTCCGGACAGGGGGCCTGGGAGACCCAGTACTTC
d_gene: TRBD1; v_gene: TRBV6-1; abundance: .; j_gene: TRBJ1-5; CDR3aa: CASSENRGGNQPQHF; CDR3nt: TGTGCCAGCAGTGAAAACAGGGGTGGGAATCAGCCCCAGCATTTT
d_gene: .; v_gene: TRBV28; abundance: .; j_gene: TRBJ1-2; CDR3aa: CASTPGDRNYGYTF; CDR3nt: TGTGCCAGCACCCCCGGGGATCGGAACTATGGCTACACCTTC
d_gene: TRBD2; v_gene: TRBV11-1; abundance: .; j_gene: TRBJ2-7; CDR3aa: CASRGSGEVYEQYF; CDR3nt: TGTGCCAGCCGGGGGAGCGGGGAAGTCTACGAGCAGTACTTC
d_gene: .; v_gene: TRBV12-3/TRBV12-4; abundance: .; j_gene: TRBJ2-7; CDR3aa: CASSFKYEQYF; CDR3nt: TGTGCCAGCAGTTTTAAATACGAGCAGTACTTC
d_gene: TRBD2; v_gene: TRBV7-9; abundance: .; j_gene: TRBJ2-4; CDR3aa: CASSLFPSGNIQYF; CDR3nt: TGTGCCAGCAGCTTATTTCCTAGCGGGAACATTCAGTACTTC
d_gene: TRBD2; v_gene: TRBV7-2; abundance: .; j_gene: TRBJ2-3; CDR3aa: CASRSGAGGSTDTQYF; CDR3nt: TGTGCCAGCAGATCTGGGGCGGGGGGTTCCACAGATACGCAGTATTTT
d_gene: TRBD1; v_gene: TRBV3-1/TRBV3-2; abundance: .; j_gene: TRBJ1-1; CDR3aa: CASSFGDRRNTEAFF; CDR3nt: TGTGCCAGCAGCTTTGGGGACAGGAGGAACACTGAAGCTTTCTTT
d_gene: TRBD2; v_gene: TRBV12-5; abundance: .; j_gene: TRBJ2-1; CDR3aa: CASGLGLAGVYEQFF; CDR3nt: TGTGCTAGTGGTCTCGGACTAGCGGGGGTCTATGAGCAGTTCTTC
d_gene: TRBD2; v_gene: TRBV3-1/TRBV3-2; abundance: .; j_gene: TRBJ2-5; CDR3aa: CASSKVAGSFQETQYF; CDR3nt: TGTGCCAGCAGCAAAGTAGCGGGGTCTTTCCAAGAGACCCAGTACTTC
d_gene: .; v_gene: TRBV9; abundance: .; j_gene: TRBJ1-1; CDR3aa: CASSVDFRTEAFF; CDR3nt: TGTGCCAGCAGCGTAGATTTCCGGACTGAAGCTTTCTTT
d_gene: TRBD1; v_gene: TRBV9; abundance: .; j_gene: TRBJ2-5; CDR3aa: CASSGGQGETQYF; CDR3nt: TGTGCCAGCAGCGGGGGACAGGGGGAGACCCAGTACTTC
d_gene: TRBD1; v_gene: TRBV10-3; abundance: .; j_gene: TRBJ1-1; CDR3aa: CAISDLGQGTPEAFF; CDR3nt: TGTGCCATCAGTGACCTCGGACAGGGGACGCCAGAAGCTTTCTTT
d_gene: .; v_gene: TRBV30; abundance: .; j_gene: TRBJ2-1; CDR3aa: CAWSVLASEQFF; CDR3nt: TGTGCCTGGAGTGTACTAGCCAGCGAGCAGTTCTTC
d_gene: TRBD2; v_gene: TRBV6-5; abundance: .; j_gene: TRBJ2-5; CDR3aa: CASSPFRGGETQYF; CDR3nt: TGTGCCAGCAGTCCGTTCCGCGGGGGGGAGACCCAGTACTTC
d_gene: .; v_gene: TRBV19; abundance: .; j_gene: TRBJ1-6; CDR3aa: CASSTVTWPHSPLHF; CDR3nt: TGTGCCAGTAGTACCGTGACATGGCCTCATTCACCCCTCCACTTT
d_gene: .; v_gene: TRBV11-2; abundance: once; j_gene: TRBJ2-1; CDR3aa: CASSLAGGFYNEQFF; CDR3nt: TGTGCCAGCAGCTTAGCGGGGGGCTTCTACAATGAGCAGTTCTTC
d_gene: TRBD1; v_gene: TRBV30; abundance: .; j_gene: TRBJ1-4; CDR3aa: CAWNRGRDEKLFF; CDR3nt: TGTGCCTGGAACAGGGGGCGGGATGAAAAACTGTTTTTT
d_gene: TRBD1; v_gene: TRBV4-3; abundance: .; j_gene: TRBJ2-3; CDR3aa: CASSQDPGTGTDTQYF; CDR3nt: TGCGCCAGCAGCCAAGATCCGGGGACAGGGACAGATACGCAGTATTTT
d_gene: TRBD2; v_gene: TRBV7-6; abundance: .; j_gene: TRBJ2-3; CDR3aa: CASSRTAGVTDTQYF; CDR3nt: TGTGCCAGCAGCCGAACGGCGGGAGTCACAGATACGCAGTATTTT
d_gene: .; v_gene: TRBV2; abundance: .; j_gene: TRBJ2-2; CDR3aa: CASSVAGSLTGELFF; CDR3nt: TGTGCCAGCAGTGTCGCAGGGTCGCTCACCGGGGAGCTGTTTTTT